Below, 30 T cell receptor beta chains from the same sample are listed, as sequenced in a study of blood T cell repertoires in COVID-19. The method was immunoSEQ multiplex PCR; TCRdb's version includes in-frame clones alone and lacks a portion of them. The table includes just under 150,000 clones, 80% to 90% detected once. Sequenced input: peripheral blood. These receptors originate from a man between 50 and 59 years old who had recovered from COVID-19.

The chain joins TRBV19 to TRBJ2-5; D call uncertain. The V and J ends lost 6 bases and 4 bases respectively, with 18 bases between them. This CDR3 has 15 residues. Germline V gene data show CDR1 as LNHDA and CDR2 as SQIVND (reference sequence). This CDR3 is CASSRIPQSGETQYF. CDR3 bases: TGTGCCAGTAGCAGAATCCCCCAGTCGGGAGAGACCCAGTACTTC.

The J gene is TRBJ2-5, the V gene TRBV6-4; 9 bases are a match to TRBD1. The CDR3 covers 14 residues. CDR1 and CDR2 from the germline V gene are MRHNA and SNTAGT. V lost 6 bases and J lost 6; bases outside the gene matches: 8. CDR3 sequence: CASRPGQGFQTQYF. CDR3 nucleotides: TGTGCCAGCAGGCCGGGACAGGGTTTTCAGACCCAGTACTTC.

This chain connects TRBV2 to TRBJ1-2; D gene uncertain. Trimming removed 3 bases at V and 0 bases at J, with 5 bases between. The CDR3 loop spans 13 amino acids. Germline V gives CDR1 SNHLY, CDR2 FYNNEI. The CDR3 DNA reads TGTGCCAGCAGTGACAACTCTAACTATGGCTACACCTTC. It encodes CASSDNSNYGYTF.

In this sample, this clone turned up once. The chain uses TRBV6-5 and TRBJ1-1; a weak D match, TRBD1 (5 bases). This CDR3 is 15 amino acids long. Trimming shortened V by 7 bases and J by 1 base, and 16 bases separated the two germline ends. Germline V gives CDR1 MNHEY, CDR2 SVGAGI. CDR3 region: CASIGIWGSNTEAFF. CDR3 nucleotides: TGTGCCAGCATAGGAATCTGGGGCTCGAACACTGAAGCTTTCTTT.

The gene calls are TRBV3-1 (or the pseudogene TRBV3-2) and TRBJ1-1; 7 bases fit TRBD1. The germline V gene has CDR1 LGHDT and CDR2 YNNKEL (reference sequence). V shed 5 bases and J 7 bases; nucleotides not matched to a gene: 7. The CDR3 is 13 residues long. CDR3 region: CASSTGRGREAFF. The CDR3 DNA sequence: TGTGCCAGCAGCACCGGTAGGGGGCGTGAAGCTTTCTTT.

This clone appeared a few times. V and J are TRBV27 and TRBJ1-6; TRBD1 aligns across 11 bases. V gave up 3 bases and J gave up 9 bases; unmatched junction bases: 4. The germline CDR1 and CDR2 sequences are MNHEY and SMNVEV (reference sequence). This CDR3 is 15 amino acids long. The CDR3 DNA reads as TGTGCCAGCAGTTTTCAGGGACAGGGGGGTTCACCCCTCCACTTT. Protein product: CASSFQGQGGSPLHF.

This chain links TRBV4-3 with TRBJ1-1; D gene ambiguous. V was clipped by 0 bases and J by 6 bases, with 8 bases between them. Per germline, CDR1 LGHNA and CDR2 YSLEER. There are 13 residues in the CDR3. In DNA form, the CDR3 reads TGCGCCAGCAGCCAAGACGGAGGCCCTGAAGCTTTCTTT. Translation: CASSQDGGPEAFF.

The rearrangement joins TRBV18 to TRBJ2-3; possibly TRBD2 for D (6 bases). Germline V gene sequence: CDR1 KGHSH, CDR2 LQKENI. The V gene lost 5 bases and the J gene lost 6 bases, with 12 bases spanning the gap. The CDR3 covers 13 residues. The CDR3 nucleotides read TGTGCCAGCTCAAGGGCCGGAGGGGATACGCAGTATTTT. It translates to CASSRAGGDTQYF.

The chain is built from TRBV5-4 and TRBJ2-7; D may be TRBD2 (6 bases). Germline CDR1 is SGHNT and CDR2 is YYREEE (reference sequence). The CDR3 loop spans 15 amino acids. Trimming removed 0 bases from V and 0 bases from J, with 10 bases in between. CDR3 coding DNA: TGTGCCAGCAGCTTGGCGGGCGGGGACTCCTACGAGCAGTACTTC. Amino acid sequence: CASSLAGGDSYEQYF.

The V gene is TRBV28, the J gene TRBJ1-3; D is possibly TRBD1 (6 bases). V shed 6 bases and J shed 7 bases, with 13 bases lying between them. The CDR3 is 13 residues long. CDR1 and CDR2 (germline): MDHEN, SYDVKM. The CDR3 here is CASSSGQANTIYF. The CDR3 coding sequence is TGTGCCAGCAGCTCGGGACAAGCTAACACCATATATTTT.

CDR3 in DNA: TGTGCCAGCTCACCACCGGCCAGCGGGGTAATCTATGAGCAGTTCTTC. Translating it yields CASSPPASGVIYEQFF. The V call is TRBV18, the J call TRBJ2-1; 7 positions agree with TRBD2. This CDR3 has 16 residues. Germline CDR1 and CDR2: KGHSH and LQKENI. J was trimmed by 8 bases and V by 0 bases; bases with no gene match: 10.

The chain combines TRBV4-2 with TRBJ2-7; TRBD2 matches 12 bases. From germline, CDR1 is LGHNA and CDR2 YNFKEQ. Trimming at V came to 2 bases and at J to 6 bases, leaving 5 bases not matched to a gene. The CDR3 spans 15 residues. CDR3 sequence reads: CASSQLAGGPVEQYF. CDR3 nucleotide sequence: TGTGCCAGCAGCCAACTAGCGGGGGGGCCCGTCGAGCAGTACTTC.

The V and J genes are TRBV4-3 and TRBJ2-3; D perhaps matches TRBD1 (5 bases). V was shortened by 3 bases and J by 1 base, with 8 bases between the two germline ends. This CDR3 spans 14 amino acids. The germline gives CDR1 LGHNA, CDR2 YSLEER. The CDR3 region is CASSHTGGTDTQYF. As DNA, the CDR3 is TGCGCCAGCAGCCACACAGGTGGCACAGATACGCAGTATTTT.

The chain couples TRBV6-5 to TRBJ1-3; 8 bases map to TRBD1. V dropped 5 bases and J dropped 6; count of bases not matched to a gene: 6. The CDR3 spans 14 residues. Germline-derived CDR1 and CDR2 are MNHEY and SVGAGI. This CDR3 reads CASSHGTGENTIYF. The CDR3 DNA reads TGTGCCAGCAGTCACGGGACAGGCGAAAACACCATATATTTT.

The chain employs TRBV4-3 and TRBJ1-1, with D unclear. The V end lost 4 bases, the J end lost 2 bases, and 11 bases lay between the germline ends. There are 14 residues in the CDR3. Germline values: CDR1 LGHNA, CDR2 YSLEER. The CDR3 coding sequence is TGCGCCAGCAGCCCCTCAGGTTTCAACACTGAAGCTTTCTTT. It codes for CASSPSGFNTEAFF.

The chain combines TRBV4-3 with TRBJ2-2; 13 nucleotides match TRBD2. Losses at the gene ends were 3 bases for V and 4 bases for J; bases not matched to a gene: 8. Germline CDR1 reads LGHNA; CDR2 reads YSLEER. This CDR3 is built from 18 residues. The CDR3 DNA reads as TGCGCCAGCAGCCACGAACTAGCGGGGGGGCAGAGCACCGGGGAGCTGTTTTTT. This gives the protein CASSHELAGGQSTGELFF.

This clone was counted a single time. The chain has TRBV6-5 and TRBJ1-2, with 10 bases identical to TRBD1. J lost 7 bases, V lost 6 bases, and 8 bases had no gene match. The CDR3 extends over 14 amino acids. The germline gives CDR1 MNHEY, CDR2 SVGAGI. The chain's CDR3 is CASRTGQGVGGYTF. CDR3 in DNA: TGTGCCAGCAGGACCGGACAGGGGGTAGGTGGCTACACCTTC.

The gene calls are TRBV4-3 and TRBJ1-6; D not certain. CDR3 size: 13 residues. The V gene lost 0 bases and the J gene lost 14 bases, with 11 bases spanning the gap. Per the germline V gene, CDR1 is LGHNA and CDR2 is YSLEER. The CDR3 region has the DNA TGCGCCAGCAGCCAAGATATGTGGCGGGCCCTCCACTTT. Translating gives CASSQDMWRALHF.

This clone was detected a few times. CDR3 DNA: TGTGCCAGCAGCCCGGTCTTTCCAAGGACTTACGAGCAGTACTTC. Its protein product is CASSPVFPRTYEQYF. The chain joins TRBV7-9 to TRBJ2-7, with a possible D match to TRBD2 (5 bases). The germline CDR1 and CDR2 sequences are SEHNR and FQNEAQ (reference sequence). CDR3 length: 15 residues. The V gene lost 5 bases and the J gene lost 4 bases, with 18 bases spanning the gap.

This clone appeared once. The CDR3 DNA reads as TGCAGCGTTGAAGTAGGCAGGGGCTACGATCCCTATGGCTACACCTTC. It yields the protein CSVEVGRGYDPYGYTF. The V call is TRBV29-1, the J call TRBJ1-2, with D maybe TRBD1 (6 bases). Germline CDR1 and CDR2: SQVTM and ANQGSEA. Trimming cost V 1 base and J 4 bases, with 19 bases left between them. The CDR3 length is 16 residues.

The chain couples TRBV7-2 to TRBJ1-3; TRBD1 is a possible D gene (5 bases). Germline CDR1 reads SGHTA; CDR2 reads FQGNSA. The CDR3 is 15 residues long. V lost 2 bases, J lost 1 base, and 9 bases lay in between. CDR3 in DNA: TGTGCCAGCAGCTTATCCCGACAGTCTGGAAACACCATATATTTT. Translation: CASSLSRQSGNTIYF.

This clone occurred many times. The V call is TRBV5-1, the J call TRBJ2-1; 8 bases map to TRBD1. J lost 7 bases, V lost 1 base, and 10 bases had no gene match. Germline V gene sequence: CDR1 SGHRS, CDR2 YFSETQ. CDR3 length: 16 amino acids. Here the CDR3 reads CASSLLYRGSPNEQFF. CDR3 nucleotide sequence: TGCGCCAGCAGCTTGTTGTACAGGGGGTCCCCAAATGAGCAGTTCTTC.

The genes are TRBV19 and TRBJ2-1; TRBD1 agrees at 9 bases. The CDR3 totals 13 residues. Looked up from germline, CDR1 is LNHDA and CDR2 is SQIVND (reference sequence). Germline trimming cut 10 bases from V and 7 bases from J; bases unmatched to any gene: 8. The CDR3 nucleotides read TGTGCCACGAAACAGGGGGCGCATAATGAGCAGTTCTTC. Translating gives CATKQGAHNEQFF.

The chain employs TRBV6-4 and TRBJ1-1, with a weak D call TRBD1 (6 bases). This CDR3 contains 14 residues. The ends were cut back, 2 bases at V and 3 bases at J, with 10 bases in the middle. Germline CDR1 and CDR2: MRHNA and SNTAGT. CDR3 residues: CASSDEAGDTEAFF. CDR3 coding DNA: TGTGCCAGCAGTGACGAGGCAGGGGACACTGAAGCTTTCTTT.

This clone has just one count. This rearrangement joins TRBV4-2 to TRBJ1-5; D possibly corresponds to TRBD1 (6 bases). Germline-derived CDR1 and CDR2 are LGHNA and YNFKEQ. The ends were cut back, 0 bases at V and 0 bases at J, with 12 bases in the middle. The CDR3 spans 17 residues. The CDR3 region is CASSQDGGANSNQPQHF. The CDR3 DNA is TGTGCCAGCAGCCAAGATGGGGGGGCAAATAGCAATCAGCCCCAGCATTTT.

The chain is built from TRBV9 and TRBJ2-3; 13 positions match TRBD2. Germline V gene lookup returns CDR1 SGDLS and CDR2 YYNGEE. This CDR3 has 15 residues. V was clipped by 3 bases and J by 6 bases; unmatched bases: 4. The CDR3 region is CASSALAGGLDTQYF. The DNA for the CDR3 is TGTGCCAGCAGCGCACTAGCGGGGGGGCTGGATACGCAGTATTTT.

In its sample, this clone was seen a few times. The chain couples TRBV6-4 to TRBJ1-1, with D possibly TRBD1 on 6 matching bases. Germline CDR1 reads MRHNA; CDR2 reads SNTAGT. The length of the CDR3 is 13 residues. Between the trimmed V and J ends, which lost 8 bases and 1 base, there was a span of 11 bases. CDR3: CASRGQQNTEAFF. The CDR3 region has the DNA TGTGCCAGCCGAGGACAGCAGAACACTGAAGCTTTCTTT.

V gene TRBV3-1 (or the pseudogene TRBV3-2) combines with J gene TRBJ2-1; D is unclear. The germline gives CDR1 LGHDT, CDR2 YNNKEL (reference sequence). The V and J ends lost 2 bases and 2 bases respectively, with 10 bases between them. The CDR3 is 15 amino acids. The CDR3 spells CASSQTPETYNEQFF. The CDR3 bases are TGTGCCAGCAGCCAAACCCCCGAGACCTACAATGAGCAGTTCTTC.

The chain combines TRBV11-2 with TRBJ2-5, with D unresolved. This CDR3 has 13 residues. V was clipped by 0 bases and J by 10 bases, with 12 bases between them. The V gene's germline CDR1 is SGHAT and CDR2 FQNNGV. The CDR3 here is CASSLDSLAGQYF. DNA of the CDR3: TGTGCCAGCAGCTTAGACAGCCTGGCAGGCCAGTACTTC.

The rearrangement links TRBV3-1 (or the pseudogene TRBV3-2) to TRBJ1-2; D gene uncertain. Germline CDR1 LGHDT, CDR2 YNNKEL (reference sequence). The ends were cut back, 0 bases at V and 8 bases at J, with 13 bases in the middle. The CDR3 spans 14 residues. Written as DNA, the CDR3 is TGTGCCAGCAGCCAAGATCCACTAATCGGAGGCTACACCTTC. Translation: CASSQDPLIGGYTF.